Listed below are T cell receptor beta chains from one sample, sequenced in a study of T-cell reconstitution after alpha-beta-depleted transplantation in children. Via MiXCR, TCRdb re-called the PCR reads, giving one row per CDR3 protein. The table records a few hundred thousand distinct CDR3 sequences, 9.7% of them present only once. The material sequenced was PBMCs from the stem cell graft donor, taken from the stem cell graft. Every receptor here comes from a human donor who donated a stem cell graft to a child with SCID. The CDR3 runs from the conserved cysteine through the conserved F or W. D genes are given only for firm matches. Clone size appears in some rows only: once, few, many, or a class for an expanded clone.

size	V	D	J	CDR3	DNA
.	TRBV25-1	.	TRBJ2-7	CASSLMGALYF	TGTGCCAGCAGTCTAATGGGGGCTTTGTACTTC
many	TRBV6-1	.	TRBJ2-1	CASSNGLRGGVVQFF	TGTGCCAGCAGCAACGGACTAAGGGGAGGAGTTGTGCAGTTCTTC
.	TRBV7-3	.	TRBJ2-2	CASRQARRGNTGELFF	TGTGCCAGCAGGCAAGCCCGGAGGGGAAACACCGGGGAGCTGTTTTTT
many	TRBV27	.	TRBJ1-2	CASRRLDSANYGYTF	TGTGCCAGCAGACGCCTGGACAGTGCTAACTATGGCTACACCTTC
many	TRBV12-3/TRBV12-4	.	TRBJ1-1	CASIPERALNTEAFF	TGTGCCAGCATCCCCGAACGGGCCTTGAACACTGAAGCTTTCTTT
many	TRBV5-6	.	TRBJ2-7	CASSLRRAPYEQYF	TGTGCCAGCAGCTTGCGCAGGGCTCCCTACGAGCAGTACTTC
many	TRBV3-1	.	TRBJ1-2	CASSQAENYGYTF	TGTGCCAGCAGCCAAGCAGAGAACTATGGCTACACCTTC
many	TRBV6-4	TRBD1	TRBJ2-1	CASSARYDRGQGNEQFF	TGTGCCAGCAGTGCCCGTTATGACAGGGGGCAGGGGAATGAGCAGTTCTTC
many	TRBV9	TRBD1	TRBJ1-2	CASSGRQGEMPGYTF	TGTGCCAGCAGCGGACGACAGGGGGAAATGCCGGGCTACACCTTC
many	TRBV5-1	.	TRBJ2-7	CASSLTEGVEQYF	TGCGCCAGCAGCTTGACGGAAGGCGTGGAGCAGTACTTC
.	TRBV6-5	.	TRBJ2-7	CASIRDKDSYEQYF	TGTGCCAGCATTAGGGACAAGGACTCCTACGAGCAGTACTTC
many	TRBV27	.	TRBJ2-7	CASSPSVGGEAYEQYF	TGTGCCAGCAGTCCATCGGTCGGGGGTGAGGCCTACGAGCAGTACTTC
many	TRBV20-1	.	TRBJ2-3	CSARSLARTDTQYF	TGCAGTGCTAGATCCCTAGCGCGCACAGATACGCAGTATTTT
.	TRBV12-5	TRBD1	TRBJ1-5	CASGLGTGRINQPQHF	TGTGCTAGTGGTTTGGGGACAGGGAGAATCAATCAGCCCCAGCATTTT
many	TRBV28	.	TRBJ1-6	CASSSPPGLGDNSPLHF	TGTGCCAGCAGTTCCCCTCCAGGCTTGGGGGATAATTCACCCCTCCACTTT
many	TRBV5-1	.	TRBJ1-1	CASSFEGTNTEAFF	TGCGCCAGCAGCTTTGAGGGGACGAACACTGAAGCTTTCTTT
many	TRBV5-6	TRBD1	TRBJ1-1	CASSSRPGGLTEAFF	TGTGCCAGCAGCTCACGGCCAGGGGGGCTCACTGAAGCTTTCTTT
few	TRBV12-3/TRBV12-4	TRBD1	TRBJ2-3	CASSLVGTGLTDTQYF	TGTGCCAGCAGTTTAGTTGGGACAGGGCTAACAGATACGCAGTATTTT
many	TRBV10-3	.	TRBJ1-2	CAISGEGKMGYTF	TGTGCCATCAGTGGGGAGGGGAAAATGGGCTACACCTTC
few	TRBV5-1	.	TRBJ1-1	CASSRGLLGITEAFF	TGCGCCAGCAGCCGGGGACTCTTAGGAATCACTGAAGCTTTCTTT
many	TRBV12-3/TRBV12-4	.	TRBJ1-4	CASSPGAHETTNEKLFF	TGTGCCAGCAGTCCCGGGGCCCATGAAACAACTAATGAAAAACTGTTTTTT
.	TRBV5-1	.	TRBJ1-6	CASSLRRDSPLHF	TGCGCCAGCAGCTTGCGGAGGGACTCACCCCTCCACTTT
.	TRBV6-1	.	TRBJ1-5	CASSSNRIPSNQPQHF	TGTGCCAGCAGCTCGAACAGGATCCCTAGCAATCAGCCCCAGCATTTT
many	TRBV3-1	TRBD2	TRBJ2-1	CASSQGLAGAHEQFF	TGTGCCAGCAGCCAGGGACTAGCGGGGGCCCATGAGCAGTTCTTC
.	TRBV18	.	TRBJ2-5	CASSPLRSLETQYF	TGCGCCAGCTCACCACTTCGCAGCCTAGAGACCCAGTACTTC
many	TRBV5-1	.	TRBJ2-3	CASGETDTQYF	TGCGCCAGCGGGGAGACAGATACGCAGTATTTT
.	TRBV18	.	TRBJ2-3	CASSPTNGASTDTQYF	TGTGCCAGCTCACCGACGAACGGGGCAAGCACAGATACGCAGTATTTT
many	TRBV5-1	TRBD2	TRBJ2-7	CASSFATSGTSYEQYF	TGCGCCAGCAGTTTCGCCACTAGCGGGACTTCCTACGAGCAGTACTTC
many	TRBV12-3/TRBV12-4	TRBD2	TRBJ2-7	CATRLAGSYEQYF	TGTGCCACAAGACTAGCGGGCTCCTACGAGCAGTACTTC
few	TRBV7-9	.	TRBJ1-1	CATVTQNTEAFF	TGTGCCACCGTGACACAGAACACTGAAGCTTTCTTT
many	TRBV12-3/TRBV12-4	.	TRBJ2-3	CASSFDGDTQYF	TGTGCCAGCAGTTTTGACGGGGATACGCAGTATTTT
many	TRBV5-1	.	TRBJ1-6	CASSPRGGPNSPLHF	TGCGCCAGCAGCCCCCGGGGAGGGCCCAATTCACCCCTCCACTTT
many	TRBV5-1	.	TRBJ2-3	CASTSGQNTQYF	TGCGCCAGCACCTCAGGACAGAACACGCAGTATTTT
many	TRBV15	.	TRBJ1-3	CATSREAGELSGNTIYF	TGTGCCACCAGCAGAGAGGCAGGGGAACTTTCTGGAAACACCATATATTTT
many	TRBV5-5	TRBD2	TRBJ2-1	CASSLGADSTSGGQFF	TGTGCCAGCAGCTTGGGCGCGGATAGCACTAGCGGGGGCCAGTTCTTC
many	TRBV5-1	.	TRBJ2-3	CASSRLGGGDTQYF	TGCGCCAGCAGCCGGCTGGGGGGCGGGGATACGCAGTATTTT
many	TRBV5-6	TRBD2	TRBJ2-1	CASSQIAGGGYNEQFF	TGTGCCAGCAGCCAGATAGCGGGGGGGGGATACAATGAGCAGTTCTTC
many	TRBV20-1	TRBD2	TRBJ2-3	CSAMHGGASDTQYF	TGCAGTGCTATGCACGGGGGGGCCTCAGATACGCAGTATTTT
many	TRBV29-1	.	TRBJ1-2	CSVDIRAGIGYTF	TGCAGCGTTGATATCCGGGCAGGGATAGGCTACACCTTC
many	TRBV7-2	TRBD2	TRBJ2-7	CASRGGGYEQYF	TGTGCCAGCAGGGGGGGGGGCTACGAGCAGTACTTC
many	TRBV6-5	TRBD1	TRBJ1-1	CASSWDRGMDTEAFF	TGTGCCAGCAGTTGGGACAGGGGTATGGACACTGAAGCTTTCTTT
many	TRBV4-2	.	TRBJ1-4	CASSQDTGGGEKLFF	TGTGCCAGCAGCCAAGATACCGGGGGCGGGGAAAAACTGTTTTTT
many	TRBV5-1	TRBD1	TRBJ2-3	CASSPGLRQGVTDTQYF	TGCGCCAGCAGCCCGGGGTTGAGACAGGGGGTCACAGATACGCAGTATTTT
.	TRBV12-3/TRBV12-4	TRBD1	TRBJ1-1	CASSLRRTGIFGTEALF	TGTGCCAGCAGTTTAAGGCGGACAGGTATTTTCGGCACGGAAGCTCTCTTT
few	TRBV10-3	TRBD1	TRBJ2-7	CAISDSGTGTPYEQYF	TGTGCCATCAGTGACTCCGGGACAGGGACACCCTACGAGCAGTACTTC
many	TRBV18	.	TRBJ1-3	CASSAFSGNTIYF	TGTGCCAGTTCGGCGTTCTCTGGAAACACCATATATTTT
many	TRBV27	.	TRBJ2-3	CASSLKVTDTQYF	TGTGCCAGCAGTTTGAAGGTTACAGATACGCAGTATTTT
many	TRBV15	.	TRBJ1-5	CATSSYTAAGQPQHF	TGTGCCACCAGCAGTTATACAGCCGCAGGTCAGCCCCAGCATTTT
many	TRBV20-1	.	TRBJ2-5	CSAIEGRSQETQYF	TGCAGTGCCATCGAAGGGAGATCGCAAGAGACCCAGTACTTC
.	TRBV7-6	TRBD2	TRBJ2-7	CASSFSGGANEQYF	TGTGCCAGCAGCTTTAGCGGGGGGGCGAACGAGCAGTACTTC
many	TRBV20-1	TRBD2	TRBJ2-1	CSARVFAGGRVLTNEQFF	TGCAGTGCTAGAGTATTTGCGGGGGGGCGAGTCCTTACCAATGAGCAGTTCTTC
many	TRBV20-1	TRBD2	TRBJ2-7	CSARDPSGGYSYEQYF	TGCAGTGCTAGAGATCCTAGCGGGGGGTACTCCTACGAGCAGTACTTC
many	TRBV5-1	TRBD1	TRBJ2-1	CASSPGQGTNEQFF	TGCGCCAGTTCTCCGGGACAGGGTACGAATGAGCAGTTCTTC
many	TRBV5-6	.	TRBJ1-2	CASSGGALMVGYTF	TGTGCCAGCAGTGGGGGCGCCCTCATGGTTGGCTACACCTTC
many	TRBV20-1	.	TRBJ2-7	CSAEGAGEQYF	TGCAGTGCAGAGGGAGCGGGCGAGCAGTACTTC